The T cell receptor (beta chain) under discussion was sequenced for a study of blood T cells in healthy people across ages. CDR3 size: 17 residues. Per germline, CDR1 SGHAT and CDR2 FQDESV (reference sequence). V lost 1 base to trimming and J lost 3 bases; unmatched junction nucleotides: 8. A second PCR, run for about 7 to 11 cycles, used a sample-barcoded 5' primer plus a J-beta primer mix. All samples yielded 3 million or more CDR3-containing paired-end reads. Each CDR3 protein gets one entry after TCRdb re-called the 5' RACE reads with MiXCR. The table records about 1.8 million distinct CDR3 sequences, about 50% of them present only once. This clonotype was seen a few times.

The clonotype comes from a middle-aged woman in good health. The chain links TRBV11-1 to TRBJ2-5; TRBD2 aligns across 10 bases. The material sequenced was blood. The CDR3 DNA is TGTGCCAGCAGCTTAGGAGCGAGCGGGGGGGCCAAAGAGACCCAGTACTTC. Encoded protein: CASSLGASGGAKETQYF.